The 4 T cell receptor beta chains below were found in one sample sequenced in a study of blood T cells in healthy people across ages. A second PCR of 7 to 11 cycles used a sample-barcoded 5' primer and a J-beta primer mix. MiXCR was run by TCRdb on the 5' RACE reads, yielding one entry per CDR3 protein. The table includes over 300,000 distinct CDR3 sequences, more than 45% detected once. The sample was blood. These receptors were taken from a man in his sixties in good health.

This clonotype was seen ten or more times. V and J are TRBV11-2 and TRBJ2-2; tentative D call: TRBD1 (6 bases). Germline-derived CDR1 and CDR2 are SGHAT and FQNNGV. This CDR3 contains 15 residues. V was cut by 5 bases and J by 1 base, with 11 bases left in between. The CDR3 nucleotides are TGTGCCAGCAGCCCACTGACAGGGAACACCGGGGAGCTGTTTTTT. It yields the protein CASSPLTGNTGELFF.

J is TRBJ1-2 and V is TRBV6-2 or TRBV6-3; D is ambiguous. Germline V gives CDR1 MNHEY, CDR2 SVGEGT. This CDR3 comprises 13 residues. Trimming took off 6 bases at V and 4 bases at J, with 12 bases between the two ends. The CDR3 protein is CASRRPIGYGYTF. The CDR3 bases are TGTGCCAGCAGACGCCCGATTGGCTATGGCTACACCTTC.

V usage is TRBV20-1 and J usage is TRBJ1-1; D not certain. Germline lookup yields CDR1 DFQATT and CDR2 SNEGSKA (reference sequence). This CDR3 comprises 12 residues. Trimming removed 3 bases from V and 1 base from J, with 6 bases in between. Written as DNA, the CDR3 is TGCAGTGCTAGTGCAGAGAACACTGAAGCTTTCTTT. Protein: CSASAENTEAFF.

The chain employs TRBV9 and TRBJ2-5; D tentatively fits TRBD1 or TRBD2 (5 bases each). The ends were cut back, 1 base at V and 11 bases at J, with 24 bases in the middle. Germline CDR1 is SGDLS and CDR2 is YYNGEE. The CDR3 extends over 16 amino acids. The CDR3 here is CASSVNPGTYGNEQYF. In nucleotides, the CDR3 is TGTGCCAGCAGCGTAAACCCTGGGACCTACGGGAATGAGCAGTACTTC.